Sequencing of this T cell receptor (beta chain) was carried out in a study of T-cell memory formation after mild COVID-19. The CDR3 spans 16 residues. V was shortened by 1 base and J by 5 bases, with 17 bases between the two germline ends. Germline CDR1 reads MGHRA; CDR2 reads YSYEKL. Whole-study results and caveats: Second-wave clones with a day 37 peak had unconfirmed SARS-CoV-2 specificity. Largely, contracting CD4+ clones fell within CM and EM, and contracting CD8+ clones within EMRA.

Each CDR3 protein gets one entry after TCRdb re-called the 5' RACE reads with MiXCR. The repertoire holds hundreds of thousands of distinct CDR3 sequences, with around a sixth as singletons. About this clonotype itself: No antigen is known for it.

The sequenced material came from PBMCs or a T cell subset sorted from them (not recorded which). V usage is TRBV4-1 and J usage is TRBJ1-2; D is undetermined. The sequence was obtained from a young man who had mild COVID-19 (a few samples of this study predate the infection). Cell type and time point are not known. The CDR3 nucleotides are TGCGCCAGCAGCCAAGGGGGTCCGGGCCCGCGTTATGGCTACACCTTC. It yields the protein CASSQGGPGPRYGYTF.